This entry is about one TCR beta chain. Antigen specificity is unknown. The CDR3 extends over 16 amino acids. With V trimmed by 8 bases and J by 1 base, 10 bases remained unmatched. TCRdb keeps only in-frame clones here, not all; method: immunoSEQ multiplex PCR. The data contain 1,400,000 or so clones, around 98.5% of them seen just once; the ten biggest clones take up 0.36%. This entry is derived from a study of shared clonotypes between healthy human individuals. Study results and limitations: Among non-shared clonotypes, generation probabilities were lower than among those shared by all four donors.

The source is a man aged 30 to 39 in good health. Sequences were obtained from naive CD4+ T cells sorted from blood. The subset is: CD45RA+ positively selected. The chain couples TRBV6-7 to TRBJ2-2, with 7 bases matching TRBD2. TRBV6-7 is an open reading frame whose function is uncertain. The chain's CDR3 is CASLRLRERNTGELFF. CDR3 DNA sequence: TGTGCCAGCCTCCGTTTGCGGGAGAGGAACACCGGGGAGCTGTTTTTT.